The 21 T cell receptor beta chains below come from one sample, sequenced in a study of T cell clonality in common variable immunodeficiency. Study observations and caveats: Fewer deletions and N-nucleotide insertions were reportedly seen in common variable immunodeficiency TCR beta sequences.

Their antigens are not known. TCRdb's table, derived via immunoSEQ multiplex PCR, lists solely in-frame clones and lacks some. The repertoire consists of over 15,000 clones, none detected only once. The sample comprised peripheral blood mononuclear cells. The receptors stem from a human donor with common variable immunodeficiency.

With respect to this clone: The read comes to an end 3 residues before the CDR3 does, leaving the germline J gene to fill in the end. This chain connects TRBV18 to TRBJ2-7; the D gene is possibly TRBD1 (6 bases). This CDR3 is 13 amino acids long. Germline assignment: CDR1 KGHSH and CDR2 LQKENI. V dropped 1 base and J dropped 2 bases, with 6 bases sitting between them. The CDR3 reads CASSPQGAYEQYF. The CDR3 bases that were read are TGTGCCAGCTCACCACAGGGGGCCTACGAG.

On this clone: Read coverage stops 3 residues before the CDR3 terminus; the germline J gene supplies the remainder. J is TRBJ2-7 and V is TRBV7-6; 9 nucleotides align to TRBD2. Germline CDR1 is SGHVS and CDR2 is FNYEAQ. V dropped 5 bases and J dropped 2; count of bases not matched to a gene: 10. The length of the CDR3 is 16 residues. CDR3 sequence reads: CASSGGRASGTYEQYF. CDR3 DNA, as far as it was read: TGTGCCAGCAGCGGCGGAAGGGCTAGCGGGACCTACGAG. Supplemented by reference TRBV7-6 and TRBJ2-7, the full variable domain reads GAGVSQSPRYKVTKRGQDVALRCDPISGHVSLYWYRQALGQGPEFLTYFNYEAQQDKSGLPNDRFSAERPEGSISTLTIQRTEQRDSAMYRCASSGGRASGTYEQYFGPGTRLTVT.

Note on this clone: The read falls 3 residues short of the CDR3 end, and the missing part is taken from the germline J gene. This chain connects TRBV2 to TRBJ2-5; D is uncertain. This CDR3 contains 12 residues. V lost 6 bases and J lost 5, with 10 bases in between. Per the germline V gene, CDR1 is SNHLY and CDR2 is FYNNEI. CDR3 region: CASSPLVETQYF. CDR3 bases read: TGTGCCAGCAGCCCCCTCGTGGAGACC.

This clone turned up a few times. The read falls 3 residues short of the CDR3 end, and the missing part is taken from the germline J gene. This chain joins TRBV7-2 and TRBJ2-3, with D unclear. This CDR3 spans 13 amino acids. Trimming cost V 0 bases and J 3 bases, with 4 bases left between them. Germline lookup yields CDR1 SGHTA and CDR2 FQGNSA. CDR3 sequence reads: CASSLASTDTQYF. CDR3 DNA (partial): TGTGCCAGCAGCTTAGCGTCGACAGATACG.

This clone has a handful of counts. With the read ending 3 residues before the CDR3 end, the germline J gene is used to fill in that end. This chain connects TRBV18 to TRBJ2-1, with TRBD1 identical over 9 bases. The germline V gene has CDR1 KGHSH and CDR2 LQKENI. The CDR3 spans 15 residues. Trimming at V came to 6 bases and at J to 5 bases, leaving 8 bases not matched to a gene. The sequenced CDR3 bases are TGTGCCAGCTCTAGAACAGGGGGCGGAAACAATGAG. It encodes CASSRTGGGNNE. The full-length CDR3 reads as CASSRTGGGNNEQFF.

This clone has more than one count but fewer than ten. Read sequence stops 3 residues before the CDR3 end, and the germline J gene provides the missing end. The chain has TRBV7-2 and TRBJ2-7; unclear D gene. The length of the CDR3 is 14 residues. Trimming left V 1 base short and J 6 bases short, with 13 bases between. Germline CDR1 reads SGHTA; CDR2 reads FQGNSA. CDR3 bases read: TGTGCCAGCAGCTTAGAAGCCCTCCCCCTCGAG. Translating it yields CASSLEALPLE. The whole CDR3 region reads CASSLEALPLEQYF.

This clone was counted ten times or more. With the read ending 3 residues before the CDR3 end, the germline J gene is used to fill in that end. The genes are TRBV20-1 and TRBJ2-2, with 8 bases matching TRBD1. Germline V CDR1 and CDR2: DFQATT, SNEGSKA (reference sequence). J was trimmed by 7 bases and V by 5 bases; bases with no gene match: 9. The CDR3 loop spans 14 amino acids. The DNA read from the CDR3 is TGCAGTGCTTCCGGGACAGGTCTACTCGGGGAG. Amino acids: CSASGTGLLGE. The entire CDR3 is CSASGTGLLGELFF.

On this clone itself: The read ends 3 residues shy of where the CDR3 ends; the end is completed using the germline J gene. The rearrangement uses TRBV19 and TRBJ1-2; 9 bases are a match to TRBD1. CDR1 is LNHDA, CDR2 SQIVND, per germline (reference sequence). The CDR3 has 15 amino acids. The CDR3 reads CASSILGQGIRGYTF. Partial CDR3 DNA: TGTGCCAGTAGTATCTTGGGACAGGGTATAAGAGGC. The variable domain in full, with the rest retrieved from reference TRBV19 and TRBJ1-2, is DGGITQSPKYLFRKEGQNVTLSCEQNLNHDAMYWYRQDPGQGLRLIYYSQIVNDFQKGDIAEGYSVSREKKESFPLTVTSAQKNPTAFYLCASSILGQGIRGYTFGSGTRLTVV.

Concerning this clone: The CDR3 end lies 3 residues beyond the end of the read and is filled in from the germline J gene. The V call is TRBV2, the J call TRBJ2-7, with D possibly matching TRBD2 (5 bases). V was cut by 6 bases and J by 3 bases, with 9 bases left in between. In germline, CDR1 is SNHLY, CDR2 FYNNEI. The CDR3 length is 12 residues. CDR3 loop: CASRLVFYEQYF. The DNA read from the CDR3 is TGTGCCAGCAGACTAGTCTTCTACGAG. Full variable domain (rest looked up from reference TRBV2 and TRBJ2-7): EPEVTQTPSHQVTQMGQEVILRCVPISNHLYFYWYRQILGQKVEFLVSFYNNEISEKSEIFDDQFSVERPDGSNFTLKIRSTKLEDSAMYFCASRLVFYEQYFGPGTRLTVT.

This clone is medium-sized. The sequence runs out 3 residues before the end of the CDR3; the remainder is reconstructed from the germline J gene. The V and J genes are TRBV29-1 and TRBJ1-5; D is unresolved. The germline CDR1 and CDR2 sequences are SQVTM and ANQGSEA. There are 13 residues in the CDR3. V was pared by 4 bases and J by 1 base, with 8 bases between. The DNA read from the CDR3 is TGCAGCGTTGGGACGGGGAGCAATCAGCCC. Amino acid sequence: CSVGTGSNQP. Given in full, the CDR3 is CSVGTGSNQPQHF. The full variable domain, its missing parts supplied by reference TRBV29-1 and TRBJ1-5, is SAVISQKPSRDICQRGTSLTIQCQVDSQVTMMFWYRQQPGQSLTLIATANQGSEATYESGFVIDKFPISRPNLTFSTLTVSNMSPEDSSIYLCSVGTGSNQPQHFGDGTRLSIL.

This clone appeared many times. The read falls 3 residues short of the CDR3 end, and the missing part is taken from the germline J gene. The V call is TRBV30, the J call TRBJ1-6, with D unclear. The V and J ends lost 4 bases and 9 bases respectively, with 19 bases between them. CDR1 GTSNPN and CDR2 SVGIG come from the germline V gene (reference sequence). The CDR3 is made up of 15 amino acids. The CDR3 loop is CAWKGRASVSSPLHF. The sequenced CDR3 bases are TGTGCCTGGAAGGGTCGAGCTTCGGTTAGTTCACCC.

This clone was observed many times. With the read ending 3 residues before the CDR3 end, the germline J gene is used to fill in that end. This chain joins TRBV7-2 and TRBJ2-2; the match to TRBD2 covers 8 bases. Germline CDR1 SGHTA, CDR2 FQGNSA. With V trimmed by 4 bases and J by 6 bases, 4 bases remained unmatched. The CDR3 covers 14 residues. CDR3 DNA (partial): TGTGCCAGCAGCTCGACGCGGGGGGCCGGGGAG. This sequence encodes CASSSTRGAGE. In full, the CDR3 is CASSSTRGAGELFF.

This clone was picked up many times. From the germline J gene comes the end of the CDR3, since the read stops 3 residues before it. The chain employs TRBV20-1 and TRBJ2-3, with 7 positions matching TRBD1. The CDR3 loop spans 14 amino acids. After removal of 0 bases from V and 4 bases from J, the junction contained 4 bases not matched to a gene. Germline V CDR1 and CDR2: DFQATT, SNEGSKA (reference sequence). The CDR3 loop is CSARDVQGADTQYF. Incomplete CDR3 DNA: TGCAGTGCTAGAGATGTTCAGGGGGCAGATACG.

This clone came up a few times. The read finishes 3 residues shy of the CDR3 end, and the germline J gene is used to complete it. The rearrangement uses TRBV30 and TRBJ1-5, with D tentatively TRBD1 (6 bases). Trimming pared 2 bases from V and 7 bases from J, leaving 12 bases between. Germline CDR1 GTSNPN, CDR2 SVGIG (reference sequence). The CDR3 consists of 13 residues. The CDR3 region is CAWSMQGTQPQHF. The CDR3 DNA, read in part, is TGTGCCTGGAGTATGCAGGGGACCCAGCCC.

The sample holds a few counts of this clone. Read sequence stops 3 residues before the CDR3 end, and the germline J gene provides the missing end. The chain employs TRBV7-2 and TRBJ1-2; D gene uncertain. CDR1 is SGHTA and CDR2 is FQGNSA in the germline V gene. V was shortened by 1 base and J by 0 bases, with 6 bases between the two germline ends. This CDR3 spans 14 amino acids. The CDR3 spells CASSLDRSNYGYTF. The sequenced CDR3 bases are TGTGCCAGCAGCTTAGACAGATCTAACTATGGC. Full variable domain (rest looked up from reference TRBV7-2 and TRBJ1-2): GAGVSQSPSNKVTEKGKDVELRCDPISGHTALYWYRQSLGQGLEFLIYFQGNSAPDKSGLPSDRFSAERTGGSVSTLTIQRTQQEDSAVYLCASSLDRSNYGYTFGSGTRLTVV.

CDR3 DNA, as far as it was read: TGTGCCAGCAGCTCTCGACTGGAAGCCACAGATACG. It specifies CASSSRLEATDT. The whole CDR3 is CASSSRLEATDTQYF. The genes are TRBV7-9 and TRBJ2-3; D is undetermined. The CDR3 is cut off 3 residues early in the read; its end comes from the germline J gene. The CDR3 length is 15 residues. Trimming removed 4 bases from V and 2 bases from J, with 13 bases in between. Germline V lookup: CDR1 SEHNR, CDR2 FQNEAQ (reference sequence).

A few counts support this clone. The CDR3 end lies 3 residues beyond the end of the read and is filled in from the germline J gene. The chain joins TRBV7-3 to TRBJ2-7; the D gene is possibly TRBD2 (6 bases). In germline, CDR1 is SGHTA, CDR2 FQGTGA. The V end lost 5 bases, the J end lost 3 bases, and 11 bases lay between the germline ends. This CDR3 contains 13 residues. The CDR3 spells CASSAPGDYEQYF. The sequenced part of the CDR3 DNA is TGTGCCAGCAGCGCCCCGGGGGACTACGAG.

Concerning this clone: The read comes to an end 3 residues before the CDR3 does, leaving the germline J gene to fill in the end. This chain connects TRBV18 to TRBJ2-5, with a tentative D call TRBD2 (5 bases). Germline lookup yields CDR1 KGHSH and CDR2 LQKENI. Trimming stripped 4 bases from V and 2 bases from J, with 8 bases between. This CDR3 has 13 amino acids. The CDR3 spells CASSQWTQETQYF. Incomplete CDR3 DNA: TGTGCCAGCTCACAATGGACTCAAGAGACC. Together with reference TRBV18 and TRBJ2-5, the CDR3 gives the full variable domain: NAGVMQNPRHLVRRRGQEARLRCSPMKGHSHVYWYRQLPEEGLKFMVYLQKENIIDESGMPKERFSAEFPKEGPSILRIQQVVRGDSAAYFCASSQWTQETQYFGPGTRLLVL.

Notes on this clone: Sequencing ends 3 residues short of the CDR3 end; the germline J gene provides the rest. The chain combines TRBV20-1 with TRBJ2-1, with TRBD1 matching 8 bases. V lost 0 bases and J lost 5; bases outside the gene matches: 3. Germline CDR1 is DFQATT and CDR2 is SNEGSKA (reference sequence). This CDR3 region has 14 residues. CDR3: CSAREGTGNNEQFF. The sequenced CDR3 bases are TGCAGTGCTAGAGAAGGGACAGGAAACAATGAG.

This clone was seen a handful of times. Sequencing ends 3 residues short of the CDR3 end; the germline J gene provides the rest. V and J are TRBV7-9 and TRBJ2-7, with D possibly matching TRBD1 (7 bases). Germline V gene data show CDR1 as SEHNR and CDR2 as FQNEAQ (reference sequence). V was pared by 1 base and J by 4 bases, with 14 bases between. The CDR3 has 15 residues. This CDR3 reads CASSLDRGLPYEQYF. The covered CDR3 bases are TGTGCCAGCAGCTTAGACAGGGGACTCCCATACGAG. Variable domain in full (rest from reference TRBV7-9 and TRBJ2-7): DTGVSQNPRHKITKRGQNVTFRCDPISEHNRLYWYRQTLGQGPEFLTYFQNEAQLEKSRLLSDRFSAERPKGSFSTLEIQRTEQGDSAMYLCASSLDRGLPYEQYFGPGTRLTVT.

This clone was seen only a few times. The CDR3 end falls 3 residues outside the read, so it is completed with the germline J gene. J is TRBJ2-7 and V is TRBV7-9; a possible D gene is TRBD1 (6 bases). CDR1 and CDR2 from the germline V gene are SEHNR and FQNEAQ (reference sequence). The CDR3 totals 14 residues. The V and J ends lost 5 bases and 0 bases respectively, with 11 bases between them. The CDR3 bases that were read are TGTGCCAGCAGCGCGGACAGCTTCTCCTACGAG. Translation gives CASSADSFSYE. The full CDR3 reads CASSADSFSYEQYF. Full variable domain (outside the CDR3, taken from reference TRBV7-9 and TRBJ2-7): DTGVSQNPRHKITKRGQNVTFRCDPISEHNRLYWYRQTLGQGPEFLTYFQNEAQLEKSRLLSDRFSAERPKGSFSTLEIQRTEQGDSAMYLCASSADSFSYEQYFGPGTRLTVT.